The source of this T cell receptor beta chain is a study of regulatory T cells in long-lasting Graves disease. For the study at large: Persistence in Graves' disease denoted antithyroid drug use beyond 5 years alongside positive TSH receptor antibodies.

CDR1 LGHNA and CDR2 YNFKEQ come from the germline V gene. V was pared by 4 bases and J by 6 bases, with 6 bases of the junction left unmatched. The CDR3 spans 15 residues. In building TCR beta libraries, iRepertoire HTBI primers were used together with Arm-PCR of CDR3 regions. TCRdb re-derived calls from the multiplex PCR reads in MiXCR, one entry per CDR3 protein. The sample includes under 350,000 distinct CDR3 sequences, 20% to 25% of them seen just once. This clonotype was detected only a few times. This sample's time point: persistent/refractory GD, antithyroid drugs over 5 years with positive TRAb. The TCR library was made from RNA that had been extracted from PBMCs in TRIzol.

The clonotype originates from a female donor with Graves disease. Specimen: peripheral blood mononuclear cells (PBMCs), collected when the disease was refractory, from a patient treated with antithyroid drugs. The V call is TRBV4-2, the J call TRBJ2-7; 13 bases map to TRBD2. The CDR3 DNA reads as TGTGCCAGCAGCCTCGGACTAGCGGGAGCGGGCGAGCAGTACTTC. Protein product: CASSLGLAGAGEQYF.